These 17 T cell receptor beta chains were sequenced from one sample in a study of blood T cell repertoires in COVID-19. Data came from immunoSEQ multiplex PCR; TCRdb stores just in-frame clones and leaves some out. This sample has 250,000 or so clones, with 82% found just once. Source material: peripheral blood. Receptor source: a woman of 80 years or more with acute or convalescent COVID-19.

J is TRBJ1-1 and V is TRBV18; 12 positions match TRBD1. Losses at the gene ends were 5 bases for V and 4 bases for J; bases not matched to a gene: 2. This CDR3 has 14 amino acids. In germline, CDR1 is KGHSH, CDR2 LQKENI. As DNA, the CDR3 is TGTGCCAGCTCAGGGGACAGGGGGCGCACTGAAGCTTTCTTT. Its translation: CASSGDRGRTEAFF.

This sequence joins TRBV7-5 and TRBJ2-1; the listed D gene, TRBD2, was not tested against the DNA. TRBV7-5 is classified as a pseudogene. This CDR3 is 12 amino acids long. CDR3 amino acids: CARSFPCYEQFF. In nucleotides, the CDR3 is TGTGCCAGAAGCTTTCCGTGTTATGAGCAGTTCTTC.

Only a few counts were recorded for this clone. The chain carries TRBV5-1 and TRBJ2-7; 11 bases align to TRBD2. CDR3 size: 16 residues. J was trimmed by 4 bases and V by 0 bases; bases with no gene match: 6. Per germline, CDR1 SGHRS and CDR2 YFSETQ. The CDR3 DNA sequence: TGCGCCAGCAGCTTGGCCCTTAGCGGGGGGGAGTACGAGCAGTACTTC. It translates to CASSLALSGGEYEQYF.

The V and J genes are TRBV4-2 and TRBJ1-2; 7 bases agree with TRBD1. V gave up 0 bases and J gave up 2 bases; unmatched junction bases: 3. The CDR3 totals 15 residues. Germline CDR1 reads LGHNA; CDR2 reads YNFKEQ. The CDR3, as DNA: TGTGCCAGCAGCCAAGAGCAGGGGGTCAACTATGGCTACACCTTC. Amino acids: CASSQEQGVNYGYTF.

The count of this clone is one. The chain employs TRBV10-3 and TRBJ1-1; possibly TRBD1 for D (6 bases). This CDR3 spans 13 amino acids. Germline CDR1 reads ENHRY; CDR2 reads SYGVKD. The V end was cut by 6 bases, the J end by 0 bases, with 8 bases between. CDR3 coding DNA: TGTGCCATCAGGGACAGTATGAACACTGAAGCTTTCTTT. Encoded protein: CAIRDSMNTEAFF.

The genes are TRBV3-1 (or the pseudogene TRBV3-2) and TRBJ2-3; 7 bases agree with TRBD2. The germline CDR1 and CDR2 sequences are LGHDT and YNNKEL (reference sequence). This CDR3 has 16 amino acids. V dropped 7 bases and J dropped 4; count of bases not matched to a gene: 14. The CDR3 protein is CASNLRVGGSADTQYF. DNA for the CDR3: TGTGCCAGCAACCTCAGAGTGGGGGGGTCCGCAGATACGCAGTATTTT.

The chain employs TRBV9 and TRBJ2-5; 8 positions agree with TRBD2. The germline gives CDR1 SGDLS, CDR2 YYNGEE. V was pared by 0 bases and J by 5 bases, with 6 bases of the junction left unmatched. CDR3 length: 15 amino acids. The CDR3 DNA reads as TGTGCCAGCAGCGTAGTTAGCGGGAAATGGGAGACCCAGTACTTC. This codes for CASSVVSGKWETQYF.

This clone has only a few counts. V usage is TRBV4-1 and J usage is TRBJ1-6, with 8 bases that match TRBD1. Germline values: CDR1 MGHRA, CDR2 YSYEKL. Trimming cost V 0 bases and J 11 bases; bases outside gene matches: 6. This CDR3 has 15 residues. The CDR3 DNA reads TGCGCCAGCAGCCAAGATCCCAGGGGGCAGGCACCCCTCCACTTT. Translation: CASSQDPRGQAPLHF.

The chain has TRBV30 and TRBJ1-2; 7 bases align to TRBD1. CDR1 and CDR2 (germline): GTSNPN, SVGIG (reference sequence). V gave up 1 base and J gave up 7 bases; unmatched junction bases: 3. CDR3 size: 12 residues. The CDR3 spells CAWSEAGGGYTF. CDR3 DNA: TGTGCCTGGAGTGAGGCAGGGGGTGGCTACACCTTC. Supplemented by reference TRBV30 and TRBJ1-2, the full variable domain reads SQTIHQWPATLVQPVGSPLSLECTVEGTSNPNLYWYRQAAGRGLQLLFYSVGIGQISSEVPQNLSASRPQDRQFILSSKKLLLSDSGFYLCAWSEAGGGYTFGSGTRLTVV.

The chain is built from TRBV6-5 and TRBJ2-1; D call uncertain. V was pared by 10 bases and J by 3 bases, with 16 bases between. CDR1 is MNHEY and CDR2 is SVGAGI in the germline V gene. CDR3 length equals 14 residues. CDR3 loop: CATHPQQNYNEQFF. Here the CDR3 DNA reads TGTGCCACCCACCCCCAACAGAACTACAATGAGCAGTTCTTC.

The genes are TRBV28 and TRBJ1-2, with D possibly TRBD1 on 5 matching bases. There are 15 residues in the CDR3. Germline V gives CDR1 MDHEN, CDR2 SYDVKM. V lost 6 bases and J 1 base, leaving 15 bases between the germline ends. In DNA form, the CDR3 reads TGTGCCAGCAGACCAGACAGTTCAGTTAACTATGGCTACACCTTC. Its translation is CASRPDSSVNYGYTF.

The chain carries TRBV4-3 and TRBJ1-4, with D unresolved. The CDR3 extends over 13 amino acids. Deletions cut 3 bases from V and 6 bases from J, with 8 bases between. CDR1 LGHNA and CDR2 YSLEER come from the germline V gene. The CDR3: CASSHRFDEKLFF. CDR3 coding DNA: TGCGCCAGCAGCCATCGGTTTGATGAAAAACTGTTTTTT.

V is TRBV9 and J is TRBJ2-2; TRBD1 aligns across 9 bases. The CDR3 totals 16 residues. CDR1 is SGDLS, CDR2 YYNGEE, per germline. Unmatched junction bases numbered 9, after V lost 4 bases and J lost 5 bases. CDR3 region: CASSKQGAPVTGELFF. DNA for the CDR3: TGTGCCAGCAGCAAACAGGGGGCGCCGGTAACCGGGGAGCTGTTTTTT. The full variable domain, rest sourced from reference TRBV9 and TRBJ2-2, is DSGVTQTPKHLITATGQRVTLRCSPRSGDLSVYWYQQSLDQGLQFLIQYYNGEERAKGNILERFSAQQFPDLHSELNLSSLELGDSALYFCASSKQGAPVTGELFFGEGSRLTVL.

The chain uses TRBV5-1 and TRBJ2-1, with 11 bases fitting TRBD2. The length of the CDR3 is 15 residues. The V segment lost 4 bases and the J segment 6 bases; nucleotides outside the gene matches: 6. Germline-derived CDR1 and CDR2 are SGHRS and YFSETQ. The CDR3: CASSGLAGGSNEQFF. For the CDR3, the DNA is TGCGCCAGCAGCGGCCTAGCGGGAGGATCCAATGAGCAGTTCTTC.

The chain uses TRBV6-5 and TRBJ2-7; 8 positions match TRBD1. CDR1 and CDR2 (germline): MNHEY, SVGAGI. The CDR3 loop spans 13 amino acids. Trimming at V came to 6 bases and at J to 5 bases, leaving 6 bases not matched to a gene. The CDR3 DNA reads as TGTGCCAGCAGGGTGGACAGGGAGCACGAGCAGTACTTC. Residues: CASRVDREHEQYF.

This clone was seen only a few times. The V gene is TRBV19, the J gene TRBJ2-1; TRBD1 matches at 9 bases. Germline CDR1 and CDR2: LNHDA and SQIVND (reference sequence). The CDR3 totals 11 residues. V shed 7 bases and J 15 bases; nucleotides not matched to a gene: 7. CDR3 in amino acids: CASIQGQGMFF. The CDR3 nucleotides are TGTGCCAGTATTCAGGGACAGGGTATGTTCTTC.

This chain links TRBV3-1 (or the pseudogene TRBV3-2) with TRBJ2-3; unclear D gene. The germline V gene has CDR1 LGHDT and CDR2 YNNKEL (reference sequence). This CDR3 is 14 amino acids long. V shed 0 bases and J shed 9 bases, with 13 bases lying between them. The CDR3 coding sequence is TGTGCCAGCAGCCAAGATTCAGGCACCACGACGCAGTATTTT. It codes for CASSQDSGTTTQYF.